These 9 T cell receptor beta chains were sequenced from one sample in a study of shared clonotypes between healthy human individuals. TCRdb's copy holds only in-frame clones and misses some; the assay was immunoSEQ multiplex PCR. Seen here are around 1.4 million clones, roughly 98.5% observed once, and the top ten hold approximately 0.4%. Sequenced: naive CD4+ T cells sorted from blood. Specified subset: CD45RA+ positively selected. The receptors were sampled from a man between 25 and 39 years old in good health.

The genes are TRBV4-1 and TRBJ2-3; possibly TRBD2 for D (5 bases). Looked up from germline, CDR1 is MGHRA and CDR2 is YSYEKL. This CDR3 is built from 16 residues. Trimming left V 3 bases short and J 2 bases short, with 15 bases between. CDR3 residues: CASSHVRDSVTDTQYF. CDR3 sequence (DNA): TGCGCCAGCAGCCACGTACGGGATAGCGTCACAGATACGCAGTATTTT.

On this clone: This sample also contains other DNA sequences that code for the same CDR3. The chain couples TRBV5-1 to TRBJ2-7; 9 positions match TRBD1. Germline values: CDR1 SGHRS, CDR2 YFSETQ. V shed 1 base, J shed 4 bases, and the junction held 3 bases outside the gene matches. The CDR3 is made up of 14 amino acids. CDR3 region: CASSLPGQGYEQYF. CDR3 DNA sequence: TGCGCCAGCAGCTTGCCGGGACAGGGTTACGAGCAGTACTTC.

The chain combines TRBV29-1 with TRBJ2-7; a possible D gene is TRBD2 (5 bases). This CDR3 has 15 residues. Germline V gene lookup returns CDR1 SQVTM and CDR2 ANQGSEA. Trimming took 7 bases from V and 2 from J, leaving 21 bases between them. The DNA for the CDR3 is TGCAGCGCAAAGGGAGACCCACGCGGGCCCTACGAGCAGTACTTC. It specifies CSAKGDPRGPYEQYF.

The CDR3 nucleotides read TGTGCCAGCAGCGTAGATCCAGGCCGGGATGGCTACACCTTC. Translation gives CASSVDPGRDGYTF. The chain employs TRBV9 and TRBJ1-2; D remains unclear. The CDR3 runs 14 residues. In germline, CDR1 is SGDLS, CDR2 YYNGEE. V dropped 0 bases and J dropped 6 bases, with 12 bases sitting between them.

For this clone: Other nucleotide sequences in the sample specify the same CDR3. CDR3 nucleotide sequence: TGTGCCACCAGCAGAGATCTTGGTGCTGAAGCTTTCTTT. It translates to CATSRDLGAEAFF. This sequence joins TRBV15 and TRBJ1-1; D is uncertain. CDR1 and CDR2 (germline): LNHNV, YYDKDF (reference sequence). V was cut by 0 bases and J by 6 bases, with 8 bases left in between. The CDR3 length is 13 residues.

The table lists this clone with a count of one. This chain joins TRBV30 and TRBJ1-1; D not certain. The CDR3 is 14 amino acids. Germline V gene sequence: CDR1 GTSNPN, CDR2 SVGIG (reference sequence). Trimming cost V 2 bases and J 1 base, with 11 bases left between them. This chain's CDR3 is CAWSPNGRNTEAFF. The CDR3 DNA reads as TGTGCCTGGAGTCCTAACGGCCGGAACACTGAAGCTTTCTTT.

This chain links TRBV2 with TRBJ2-5, with TRBD1 as a possible D gene (5 bases). Per germline, CDR1 SNHLY and CDR2 FYNNEI. The CDR3 contains 13 residues. Trimming took off 6 bases at V and 3 bases at J, with 11 bases between the two ends. The CDR3 is CASRADTEETQYF. The DNA for the CDR3 is TGTGCCAGCAGGGCGGACACCGAAGAGACCCAGTACTTC.

This chain connects TRBV5-4 to TRBJ2-3; no clear D. The V end lost 4 bases, the J end lost 2 bases, and 11 bases lay between the germline ends. CDR3 length equals 14 residues. Germline values: CDR1 SGHNT, CDR2 YYREEE (reference sequence). The CDR3 sequence is CASSPTQYTDTQYF. The CDR3 DNA reads as TGTGCCAGCAGCCCGACCCAGTACACAGATACGCAGTATTTT.

V usage is TRBV9 and J usage is TRBJ1-2; D ambiguous. The CDR3 extends over 12 amino acids. Germline CDR1 and CDR2: SGDLS and YYNGEE. The V end lost 7 bases, the J end lost 4 bases, and 11 bases lay between the germline ends. CDR3 DNA sequence: TGTGCCAGCTCAGGTTCTCTCTATGGCTACACCTTC. The encoded protein is CASSGSLYGYTF.